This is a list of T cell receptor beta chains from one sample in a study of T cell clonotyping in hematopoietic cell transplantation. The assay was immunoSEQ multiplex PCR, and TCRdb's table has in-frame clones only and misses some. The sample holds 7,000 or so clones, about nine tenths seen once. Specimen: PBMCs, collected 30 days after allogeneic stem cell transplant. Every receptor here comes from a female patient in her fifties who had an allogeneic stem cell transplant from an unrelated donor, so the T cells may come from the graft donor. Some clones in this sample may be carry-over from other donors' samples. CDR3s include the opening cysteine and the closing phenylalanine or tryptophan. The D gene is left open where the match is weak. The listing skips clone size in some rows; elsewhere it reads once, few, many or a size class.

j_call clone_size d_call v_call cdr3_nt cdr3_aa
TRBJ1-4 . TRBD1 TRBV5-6 TGTGCCAGCAGGCTTACAGGGGCAACTAATGAAAAACTGTTTTTT CASRLTGATNEKLFF
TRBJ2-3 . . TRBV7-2 TGTGCCAGCAGCTTACAGGGGATGGTCACAGATACGCAGTATTTT CASSLQGMVTDTQYF
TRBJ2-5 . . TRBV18 TGTGCCAGCTCACCATGGACGCAGGGGAAAGAGACCCAGTACTTC CASSPWTQGKETQYF
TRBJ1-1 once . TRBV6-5 TGTGCCAGCAGTTACGAGGGGAACACTGAAGCTTTCTTT CASSYEGNTEAFF
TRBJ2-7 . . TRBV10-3 TGTGCCATCAGTGATCAGGGGTCGTACGAGCAGTACTTC CAISDQGSYEQYF
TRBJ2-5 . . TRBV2 TGTGCCAGCAGTGAAGCGCTTCCCCCCGGGGCCCAAGAGACCCAGTACTTC CASSEALPPGAQETQYF
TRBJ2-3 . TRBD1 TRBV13 TGTGCCAGCAGCTCGACAGGGCCCACAGATACGCAGTATTTT CASSSTGPTDTQYF
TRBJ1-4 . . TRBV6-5 TGTGCCACAAGACGGGGGGAAGCAGCAGTTGGACTGTTTTTT CATRRGEAAVGLFF
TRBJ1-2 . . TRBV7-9 TGTGCCAGCAGCTTAGAACCCAGGTCTAACTATGGCTACACCTTC CASSLEPRSNYGYTF
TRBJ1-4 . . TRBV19 TGTGCCTCCAGGAAGAATGAAAAACTGTTTTTT CASRKNEKLFF
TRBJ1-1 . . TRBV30 TGTGCCTGGAATAATGGCGGGCGGAACACTGAAGCTTTCTTT CAWNNGGRNTEAFF
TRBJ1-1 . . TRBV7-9 TGTGCCAGCAGCACAGCAATGAACACTGAAGCTTTCTTT CASSTAMNTEAFF
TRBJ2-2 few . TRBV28 TGTGCCAGCAGTCCGGTGGGGACCGGGGAGCTGTTTTTT CASSPVGTGELFF
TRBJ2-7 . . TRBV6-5 TGTGCCACCTCAGAGGGACGGTCCTACGAGCAGTACTTC CATSEGRSYEQYF
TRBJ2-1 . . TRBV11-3 TGTGCCAGCAGCTTAGATAGGAATGAGCAGTTCTTC CASSLDRNEQFF
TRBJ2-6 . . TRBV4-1 TGCGCCAGCAGCCCACTGGGGGCGGGCGGGGCCAACGTCCTGACTTTC CASSPLGAGGANVLTF
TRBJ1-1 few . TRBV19 TGTGCCAGTAATTACGGGAACACTGAAGCTTTCTTT CASNYGNTEAFF
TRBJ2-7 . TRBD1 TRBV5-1 TGCGCCAGCAGCTTGGAGGGACAGGGCTACGAGCAGTACTTC CASSLEGQGYEQYF
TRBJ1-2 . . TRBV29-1 TGCAGCGTTGAAGGGACAGCTGGGCACTATGGCTACACCTTC CSVEGTAGHYGYTF
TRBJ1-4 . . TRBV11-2 TGTGCCAGCAGCAAATACCCAGGTGAAAAACTGTTTTTT CASSKYPGEKLFF
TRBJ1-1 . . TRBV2 TGTGCCAGCAGTCGAGGGGGACCGAACACTGAAGCTTTCTTT CASSRGGPNTEAFF
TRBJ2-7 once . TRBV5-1 TGCGCCAGCAGCCTGGTACAGAACGAGCAGTACTTC CASSLVQNEQYF
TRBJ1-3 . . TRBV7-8 TGTGCCAGCAGCTTAGGGGCCCTGGGGACGAACACCATATATTTT CASSLGALGTNTIYF
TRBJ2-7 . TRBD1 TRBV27 TGTGCCAGCAGTTTAGTGACAGGGGACGCCGGGACTCTTACTTTCTACGAGCAGTACTTC CASSLVTGDAGTLTFYEQYF
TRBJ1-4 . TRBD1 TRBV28 TGTGCCAGCAGCCTGACAGGGGGGATTGAAAAACTGTTTTTT CASSLTGGIEKLFF
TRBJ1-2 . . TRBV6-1 TGTGCCAGCAGGGCACTAAACTATGGCTACACCTTC CASRALNYGYTF
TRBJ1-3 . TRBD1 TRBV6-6 TGTGCCAGCAGTTACTCGGGGACAGGGGCCGCCCCGATATATTTT CASSYSGTGAAPIYF
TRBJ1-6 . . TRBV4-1 TGCGCCAGCAGCCAAGACCTCTTACGCTCCTATAATTCACCCCTCCACTTT CASSQDLLRSYNSPLHF
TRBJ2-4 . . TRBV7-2 TGTGCCAGCAGCCAAGGACGGATCCTAGCCAAAAACATTCAGTACTTC CASSQGRILAKNIQYF
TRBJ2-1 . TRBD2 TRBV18 TGTGCCAGCTCACTCTCCGGGGTAGCGGGGGATGAGCAGTTCTTC CASSLSGVAGDEQFF
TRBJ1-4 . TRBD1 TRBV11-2 TGTGCCAGCAGCTTATTGGGACAGGGGTCTAATGAAAAACTGTTTTTT CASSLLGQGSNEKLFF
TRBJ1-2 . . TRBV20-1 TGCAGTGCCTCGGACCGGAGTGGCTACACCTTC CSASDRSGYTF
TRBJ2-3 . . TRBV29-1 TGCAGCGCTGCACCCAGGCGGCTCCAGGATACGCAGTATTTT CSAAPRRLQDTQYF
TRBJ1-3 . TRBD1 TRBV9 TGTGCCAGCAGCGACACAGGGGGCTCTGGAAACACCATATATTTT CASSDTGGSGNTIYF
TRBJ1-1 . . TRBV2 TGTGCCAGCAGTGAAGACGAGGGGATGAACACTGAAGCTTTCTTT CASSEDEGMNTEAFF
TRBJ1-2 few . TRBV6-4 TGTGCCAGCAGTGACCCGTTGGGAGGCTACACCTTC CASSDPLGGYTF
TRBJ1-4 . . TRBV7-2 TGTGCCAGCTCTTTTAGGTTTAATGAAAAACTGTTTTTT CASSFRFNEKLFF
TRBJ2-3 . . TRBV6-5 TGTGCCAGCAGTTACTCTTCCAGGAGAGATACGCAGTATTTT CASSYSSRRDTQYF
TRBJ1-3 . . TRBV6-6 TGTGCCAGCAGCCATGGGACGACCTCTGGAAACACCATATATTTT CASSHGTTSGNTIYF
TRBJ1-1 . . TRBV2 TGTGCCAGCAGTCCGACAGGCCGCACTGAAGCTTTCTTT CASSPTGRTEAFF
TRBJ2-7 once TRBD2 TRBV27 TGTGCCAGCAGTTTAGCGGGGGTTTCCGAGCAGTACTTC CASSLAGVSEQYF
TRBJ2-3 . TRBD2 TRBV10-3 TGTGCCATCAGTGAGTTTAGCGGGGGGGCGAGTACGCAGTATTTT CAISEFSGGASTQYF
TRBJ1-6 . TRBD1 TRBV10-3 TGTGCCATCAGTGCGGACAGGGACATACATTCACCCCTCCACTTT CAISADRDIHSPLHF
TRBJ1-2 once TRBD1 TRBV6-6 TGTGCCAGCAGTCAACAGGGGGGCTATGGCTACACCTTC CASSQQGGYGYTF
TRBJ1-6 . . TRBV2 TGTGCCAGCAGAATCAGCGGTAATTCACCCCTCCACTTT CASRISGNSPLHF
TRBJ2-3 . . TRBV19 TGTGCCAGTACCTCCGGGTTTTCGAACACAGATACGCAGTATTTT CASTSGFSNTDTQYF
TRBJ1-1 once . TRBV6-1 TGTGCCAGCAGTCTCCGCGAAGACACTGAAGCTTTCTTT CASSLREDTEAFF
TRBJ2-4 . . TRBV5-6 TGTGCCAGCAGCTGGGGTCGGGGTCCCAAAAACATTCAGTACTTC CASSWGRGPKNIQYF
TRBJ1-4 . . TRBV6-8 TGTGCCAGCACTCAACACAGGGACCGCTGTGCAACTAATGAAAAACTGTTTTTT CASTQHRDRCATNEKLFF
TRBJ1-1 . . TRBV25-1 TGTGCCAGCAGTGCTCGCACTGAAGCTTTCTTT CASSARTEAFF
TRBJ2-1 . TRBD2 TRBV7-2 TGTGCCAGCAGCCCGCCGGGAGGGGGTAATGAGCAGTTCTTC CASSPPGGGNEQFF
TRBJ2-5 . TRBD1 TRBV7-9 TGTGCCAGCAGCTCTGGGACAGGGGGCGCCCAGACCCAGTACTTC CASSSGTGGAQTQYF
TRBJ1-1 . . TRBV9 TGTGCCAGCGGGAGGGGCGTAGGCACTGAAGCTTTCTTT CASGRGVGTEAFF
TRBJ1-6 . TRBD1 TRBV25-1 TGTGCCAGCAGTGAATATTCGGACAGGTCATACTCACCCCTCCACTTT CASSEYSDRSYSPLHF
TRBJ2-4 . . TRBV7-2 TGTGCCAGCAGCTTTACTAGTTTGTTGGACATTCAGTACTTC CASSFTSLLDIQYF